This TCR beta chain was found in a study of cytomegalovirus exposure and HLA in healthy donors. Study-wide points: Confirmation in vitro established that a few CMV-associated chains were specific for CMV antigens. Reported performance of the classifier showed diagnosis of cytomegalovirus status with high specificity and sensitivity. According to a subsequent analysis, TCR clusters identified in the first cohort showed a tendency to co-occur across the roughly 130 validation repertoires. The study put around 180 TCR beta chains on its list as cytomegalovirus-associated.

V lost 10 bases to trimming and J lost 3 bases; unmatched junction nucleotides: 8. The CDR3 is made up of 15 amino acids. Germline assignment: CDR1 MNHEY and CDR2 SMNVEV (reference sequence). TCRdb keeps only in-frame clones here, not all; method: immunoSEQ multiplex PCR. The sample holds hundreds of thousands of clones; roughly 87% are singletons and the top ten take 9.5% to 15%. Remarks on this clone: Its specificity is unknown.

The clonotype comes from a man younger than 35 in good health and CMV-seropositive. The sequenced sample was PBMCs. The rearrangement joins TRBV27 to TRBJ1-5; 11 nucleotides line up with TRBD1. The CDR3 DNA is TGTGCCACCACCCCGGGACAGGGGGACAATCAGCCCCAGCATTTT. As protein: CATTPGQGDNQPQHF.